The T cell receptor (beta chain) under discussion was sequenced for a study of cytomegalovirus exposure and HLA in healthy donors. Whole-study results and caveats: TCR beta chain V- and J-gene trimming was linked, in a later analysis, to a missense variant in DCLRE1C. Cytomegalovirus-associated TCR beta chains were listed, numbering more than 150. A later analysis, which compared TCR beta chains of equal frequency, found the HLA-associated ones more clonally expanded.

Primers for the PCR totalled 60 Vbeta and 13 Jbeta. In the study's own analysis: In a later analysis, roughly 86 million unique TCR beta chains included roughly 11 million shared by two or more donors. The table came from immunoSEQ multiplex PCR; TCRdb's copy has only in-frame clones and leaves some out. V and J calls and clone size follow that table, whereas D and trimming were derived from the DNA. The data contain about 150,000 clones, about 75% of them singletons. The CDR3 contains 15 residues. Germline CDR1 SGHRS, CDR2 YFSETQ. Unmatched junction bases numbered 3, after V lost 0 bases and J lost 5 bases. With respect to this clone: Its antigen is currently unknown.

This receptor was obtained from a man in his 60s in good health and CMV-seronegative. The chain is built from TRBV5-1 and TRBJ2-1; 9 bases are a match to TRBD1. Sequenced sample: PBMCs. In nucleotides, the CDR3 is TGCGCCAGCAGCTTGGGACAGGGGGTCAACAATGAGCAGTTCTTC. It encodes CASSLGQGVNNEQFF.